Listed below are T cell receptor beta chains from one sample, sequenced in a study of cytomegalovirus exposure and HLA in healthy donors. Libraries were prepared by immunoSEQ multiplex PCR; TCRdb keeps only in-frame clonotypes and omits some of them. The sample's table shows over 65,000 clones. Sequences were obtained from PBMCs. The receptors stem from a man aged 25-45 years in good health and CMV-seronegative. The CDR3 runs from the conserved cysteine through the conserved F or W. A D gene is named only where the DNA matches it firmly.

j_call d_call v_call cdr3_aa cdr3_nt
TRBJ2-3 NA TRBV27 CASSIQGRVSANRQYF TGTGCCAGCAGTATACAGGGCAGGGTGTCCGCCAACAGGCAGTATTTT
TRBJ1-5 TRBD1 TRBV29-1 CSAGDRRNQPQHF TGCAGCGCCGGGGACAGAAGAAATCAGCCCCAGCATTTT
TRBJ1-3 NA TRBV5-4 CASSFPGASSGNTIYF TGTGCCAGCAGCTTCCCAGGGGCGAGCTCTGGAAACACCATATATTTT
TRBJ2-3 NA TRBV5-1 CASSLAESTDTQYF TGCGCCAGCAGCTTGGCCGAGAGCACAGATACGCAGTATTTT
TRBJ2-3 NA TRBV30 CAWTLEGDYSTDTQYF TGTGCCTGGACCCTAGAGGGGGATTATAGCACAGATACGCAGTATTTT
TRBJ2-7 TRBD1 TRBV4-1 CASSHHRDRASYEQYF TGCGCCAGCAGCCACCACCGGGACAGGGCCTCCTACGAGCAGTACTTC
TRBJ2-2 NA TRBV9 CASSVAPRDANTGELFF TGTGCCAGCAGCGTAGCTCCGCGGGACGCGAACACCGGGGAGCTGTTTTTT
TRBJ2-4 NA TRBV30 CAWTGGVAKNIQYF TGTGCCTGGACTGGAGGGGTTGCCAAAAACATTCAGTACTTC
TRBJ2-5 NA TRBV7-2 CASSLDPNQETQYF TGTGCCAGCAGCTTAGACCCTAACCAAGAGACCCAGTACTTC
TRBJ1-2 TRBD1 TRBV9 CASSFSRQGTNYGYTF TGTGCCAGCAGCTTCTCACGACAGGGCACTAACTATGGCTACACCTTC
TRBJ1-2 NA TRBV28 CASSFRDYGYTF TGTGCCAGCAGTTTCAGGGACTATGGCTACACCTTC
TRBJ1-5 NA TRBV5-4 CASSRGLNQPQHF TGTGCCAGCAGCCGAGGGCTCAATCAGCCCCAGCATTTT
TRBJ2-4 NA TRBV10-1 CASTPRSSGNIQYF TGCGCCAGCACACCGCGGTCCTCTGGTAACATTCAGTACTTC
TRBJ2-1 NA TRBV5-6 CASSTEAGGGKFF TGTGCCAGCAGCACGGAAGCGGGTGGAGGAAAGTTCTTC
TRBJ1-6 NA TRBV5-4 CASSLAGGRSYNSPLHF TGTGCCAGCAGCTTGGCCGGAGGGAGGTCCTATAATTCACCCCTCCACTTT
TRBJ1-4 TRBD1 TRBV12-5 CASGPGQGGEKLFF TGTGCTAGTGGCCCCGGACAGGGGGGCGAAAAACTGTTTTTT
TRBJ1-1 TRBD1 TRBV5-1 CASSLGGQGRGKTEAFF TGCGCCAGCAGCTTGGGGGGACAGGGAAGGGGAAAAACTGAAGCTTTCTTT
TRBJ1-1 TRBD1 TRBV7-6 CASSLVQGAWAFF TGTGCCAGCAGCTTAGTACAGGGGGCGTGGGCTTTCTTT
TRBJ2-6 NA TRBV29-1 CSVEIWDSDNSGANVLTF TGCAGCGTTGAAATATGGGACTCCGATAACTCTGGGGCCAACGTCCTGACTTTC
TRBJ1-3 TRBD1 TRBV7-9 CASSFPGGSGNTIYF TGTGCCAGCAGCTTCCCAGGGGGCTCTGGAAACACCATATATTTT
TRBJ2-1 NA TRBV19 CASSIEPGYNEQFF TGTGCCAGTAGTATAGAACCGGGGTACAATGAGCAGTTCTTC
TRBJ2-5 TRBD2 TRBV7-2 CASSLLAAGGETQYF TGTGCCAGCAGCTTATTAGCTGCGGGAGGGGAGACCCAGTACTTC
TRBJ2-2 NA TRBV6-4 CATARANTGELFF TGTGCCACCGCGAGAGCGAACACCGGGGAGCTGTTTTTT
TRBJ2-5 TRBD2 TRBV5-1 CASSFPSGQETQYF TGCGCCAGCAGCTTCCCTAGCGGGCAAGAGACCCAGTACTTC
TRBJ2-4 NA TRBV4-3 CASSQDEAVLAKNIQYF TGCGCCAGCAGCCAAGATGAGGCAGTACTAGCCAAAAACATTCAGTACTTC
TRBJ1-6 NA TRBV27 CASSPQPGWNSPLHF TGTGCCAGCAGCCCGCAACCGGGGTGGAATTCACCCCTCCACTTT
TRBJ2-7 TRBD2 TRBV18 CASSPGTSGSYSYEQYF TGTGCCAGCTCACCCGGGACTAGCGGGAGTTACTCCTACGAGCAGTACTTC
TRBJ1-4 NA TRBV5-1 CASSLLGGLDEKLFF TGCGCCAGCAGCTTGCTGGGGGGGTTGGATGAAAAACTGTTTTTT
TRBJ2-7 NA TRBV7-9 CASSLGGGRALRAYEQYF TGTGCCAGCAGCTTAGGAGGGGGAAGAGCACTCAGGGCGTACGAGCAGTACTTC
TRBJ2-3 NA TRBV27 CASSLGRVPSTDTQYF TGTGCCAGCAGTTTAGGGCGGGTACCTAGCACAGATACGCAGTATTTT
TRBJ1-2 NA TRBV4-3 CASSHVRGDYGYTF TGCGCCAGCAGCCATGTCAGGGGCGACTATGGCTACACCTTC
TRBJ2-5 NA TRBV6-6 CASSYSRGYYETQYF TGTGCCAGCAGTTACAGCAGGGGATATTATGAGACCCAGTACTTC
TRBJ1-3 NA TRBV6-1 CASSERGLTGNTIYF TGTGCCAGCAGTGAAAGAGGGCTAACTGGAAACACCATATATTTT
TRBJ1-3 NA TRBV6-1 CASREEPFSGNTIYF TGTGCCAGCAGAGAAGAGCCGTTCTCTGGAAACACCATATATTTT
TRBJ2-3 TRBD2 TRBV5-6 CASSRTSGGHTDTQYF TGTGCCAGCAGCAGGACTAGCGGGGGACATACAGATACGCAGTATTTT
TRBJ1-2 TRBD1 TRBV15 CATSRGRQGYGYTF TGTGCCACCAGCAGGGGGAGACAGGGCTATGGCTACACCTTC
TRBJ2-7 TRBD1 TRBV7-9 CASSPRDRGYEQYF TGTGCCAGCAGCCCAAGGGACAGGGGTTACGAGCAGTACTTC
TRBJ2-1 NA TRBV5-1 CASSLGTGEQFF TGCGCCAGCAGCTTGGGGACGGGGGAGCAGTTCTTC
TRBJ2-5 NA TRBV5-4 CASSLFGAQETQYF TGTGCCAGCAGCTTGTTCGGTGCCCAAGAGACCCAGTACTTC
TRBJ1-2 NA TRBV19 CASSIQHGYYGYTF TGTGCCAGTAGTATTCAACATGGCTACTATGGCTACACCTTC
TRBJ1-6 TRBD1 TRBV7-6 CASSGDRESRFNSPLHF TGTGCCAGCAGCGGTGACAGGGAAAGTCGATTTAATTCACCCCTCCACTTT
TRBJ2-7 TRBD2 TRBV5-1 CASSPGLAVLHEQYF TGCGCCAGCAGTCCGGGACTAGCGGTTTTACACGAGCAGTACTTC
TRBJ2-3 NA TRBV6-1 CASSPSWTDTQYF TGTGCCAGCAGCCCCAGTTGGACAGATACGCAGTATTTT
TRBJ2-2 NA TRBV7-2 CASSPHLVTGELFF TGTGCCAGCAGCCCCCACTTGGTGACCGGGGAGCTGTTTTTT
TRBJ2-1 TRBD2 TRBV5-1 CASSLELAGGFGHEQFF TGCGCCAGCAGCTTGGAACTAGCGGGGGGGTTTGGGCATGAGCAGTTCTTC
TRBJ1-2 TRBD1 TRBV5-1 CASSFDRGYGYTF TGCGCCAGCAGTTTTGACAGGGGGTATGGCTACACCTTC
TRBJ2-3 TRBD1 TRBV19 CASRTQGATDTQYF TGTGCCAGTAGAACACAGGGGGCGACAGATACGCAGTATTTT
TRBJ2-7 NA TRBV7-8 CASSLEVDLSSYEQYF TGTGCCAGCAGCTTAGAGGTCGACTTGAGCTCCTACGAGCAGTACTTC
TRBJ2-3 TRBD2 TRBV5-1 CASSLGEGTQYF TGCGCCAGCAGCTTGGGGGAGGGAACGCAGTATTTT
TRBJ2-1 NA TRBV14 CASSYYNEQFF TGTGCCAGCAGCTATTACAATGAGCAGTTCTTC
TRBJ2-2 NA TRBV5-1 CASSFSTGDTGELFF TGCGCCAGCAGCTTTTCGACAGGAGACACCGGGGAGCTGTTTTTT
TRBJ1-5 TRBD1 TRBV18 CASSPGQVGNQPQHF TGTGCCAGCTCACCCGGACAGGTGGGCAATCAGCCCCAGCATTTT
TRBJ2-2 NA TRBV19 CASSIRQGNTGELFF TGTGCCAGTAGTATAAGGCAGGGGAACACCGGGGAGCTGTTTTTT
TRBJ1-5 TRBD1 TRBV10-3 CAIRSGTGPTAQHF TGTGCCATCCGCTCCGGGACAGGACCCACGGCCCAGCATTTT
TRBJ1-2 NA TRBV4-3 CASSPPERGNYGYTF TGCGCCAGCAGCCCACCGGAGAGAGGGAACTATGGCTACACCTTC